The 14 T cell receptor beta chains reported below all come from one sample, sequenced in a study of shared clonotypes between healthy human individuals. Clones were read by immunoSEQ multiplex PCR, and TCRdb kept only the in-frame ones, dropping some. The sample has millions of clones; approximately 90% are singletons. What was sequenced was naive CD4+ T cells sorted from blood. Indicated subset: CD45RA+ positively selected. These receptors all stem from a man aged 18 to 29 in good health.

This chain connects TRBV14 to TRBJ2-3; D may be TRBD1 or TRBD2 (6 bases each). There are 16 residues in the CDR3. V lost 0 bases to trimming and J lost 6 bases, with 16 bases between them. Per germline, CDR1 SGHDN and CDR2 FVKESK. CDR3 nucleotides: TGTGCCAGCAGCCAAGAGTCCTTGGGGGGCGCCGATACGCAGTATTTT. This gives the protein CASSQESLGGADTQYF.

This rearrangement joins TRBV18 to TRBJ1-3, with 10 nucleotides matching TRBD1. Germline CDR1 and CDR2: KGHSH and LQKENI. V was clipped by 5 bases and J by 8 bases; unmatched bases: 6. The CDR3 length is 14 residues. The CDR3 region is CASSGGDRGDTIYF. The CDR3, as DNA: TGTGCCAGCTCAGGAGGGGACAGGGGCGACACCATATATTTT.

The chain carries TRBV30 and TRBJ2-6; D gene unclear. The CDR3 runs 13 residues. Germline V gene sequence: CDR1 GTSNPN, CDR2 SVGIG (reference sequence). The V end lost 4 bases, the J end lost 0 bases, and 4 bases lay between the germline ends. The CDR3 protein is CAWTHSGANVLTF. DNA for the CDR3: TGTGCCTGGACCCACTCTGGGGCCAACGTCCTGACTTTC.

The chain carries TRBV19 and TRBJ1-5; TRBD1 is a possible D gene (5 bases). This CDR3 comprises 15 residues. Germline CDR1 and CDR2: LNHDA and SQIVND (reference sequence). The V and J ends lost 2 bases and 1 base respectively, with 9 bases between them. CDR3 in amino acids: CASSITGGSNQPQHF. The CDR3 bases are TGTGCCAGTAGTATAACGGGGGGAAGCAATCAGCCCCAGCATTTT.

The rearrangement joins TRBV19 to TRBJ1-2; the D is unclear. The V gene lost 0 bases and the J gene lost 0 bases, with 11 bases spanning the gap. The CDR3 spans 16 residues. Germline V gene data show CDR1 as LNHDA and CDR2 as SQIVND (reference sequence). CDR3 nucleotide sequence: TGTGCCAGTAGTATAGAGGAAGGATTCGCTAACTATGGCTACACCTTC. This codes for CASSIEEGFANYGYTF.

Only one count was recorded for this clone. The V call is TRBV6-5, the J call TRBJ2-7; D perhaps matches TRBD2 (6 bases). From germline, CDR1 is MNHEY and CDR2 SVGAGI. With 6 bases removed from V and 2 bases from J, the gap between germline ends came to 11 bases. The length of the CDR3 is 13 residues. The CDR3 is CASRPGLAYEQYF. CDR3 nucleotides: TGTGCCAGCAGACCGGGACTTGCCTACGAGCAGTACTTC.

The chain has TRBV6-5 and TRBJ1-3, with D uncertain. Per germline, CDR1 MNHEY and CDR2 SVGAGI. The CDR3 has 13 residues. Trimming pared 4 bases from V and 6 bases from J, leaving 10 bases between. This CDR3 is CASSSGSENTIYF. CDR3 bases: TGTGCCAGCAGTTCCGGGTCAGAAAACACCATATATTTT.

The V and J genes are TRBV4-3 and TRBJ2-7, with D hard to call. Germline V CDR1 and CDR2: LGHNA, YSLEER. The CDR3 extends over 14 amino acids. V was pared by 0 bases and J by 3 bases, with 9 bases between. CDR3 DNA sequence: TGCGCCAGCAGCCAAGATCCGAAGAGCTACGAGCAGTACTTC. Residues: CASSQDPKSYEQYF.

Concerning this clone: Additional DNA sequences in this sample encode the identical CDR3. The chain joins TRBV5-1 to TRBJ2-1, with D possibly matching TRBD2 (5 bases). Germline V CDR1 and CDR2: SGHRS, YFSETQ. V lost 4 bases, J lost 3 bases, and 11 bases lay in between. This CDR3 is built from 14 residues. CDR3 DNA: TGCGCCAGCAGCCTCGCCGGGGACTACAATGAGCAGTTCTTC. As protein: CASSLAGDYNEQFF. Combining the CDR3 with reference TRBV5-1 and TRBJ2-1 gives the whole variable domain KAGVTQTPRYLIKTRGQQVTLSCSPISGHRSVSWYQQTPGQGLQFLFEYFSETQRNKGNFPGRFSGRQFSNSRSEMNVSTLELGDSALYLCASSLAGDYNEQFFGPGTRLTVL.

The chain links TRBV4-2 to TRBJ2-3; D gene unclear. The germline gives CDR1 LGHNA, CDR2 YNFKEQ. V gave up 4 bases and J gave up 2 bases, with 7 bases separating them. This CDR3 spans 13 amino acids. CDR3 sequence: CASSRDLTDTQYF. CDR3 nucleotides: TGTGCCAGCAGCCGAGACCTCACAGATACGCAGTATTTT.

The chain carries TRBV18 and TRBJ1-1; no clear D gene. Germline loops: CDR1 KGHSH, CDR2 LQKENI. V was trimmed by 8 bases and J by 1 base, leaving 8 bases between them. CDR3 length equals 12 residues. This CDR3 is CASLAANTEAFF. In DNA, the CDR3 is TGTGCCAGCCTGGCGGCGAACACTGAAGCTTTCTTT.

The chain is built from TRBV9 and TRBJ2-1; unclear D gene. This CDR3 contains 14 residues. Per the germline V gene, CDR1 is SGDLS and CDR2 is YYNGEE. V was cut by 0 bases and J by 3 bases, with 7 bases left in between. CDR3 protein: CASSVGSRYNEQFF. The CDR3, as DNA: TGTGCCAGCAGCGTAGGCTCGCGCTACAATGAGCAGTTCTTC.

Turning to this clone: Other DNA sequences of this sample code for an identical CDR3. This chain connects TRBV28 to TRBJ1-1; D perhaps matches TRBD1 (5 bases). Trimming removed 4 bases at V and 0 bases at J, with 9 bases between. Germline lookup yields CDR1 MDHEN and CDR2 SYDVKM. The CDR3 sequence is 14 residues long. The CDR3 DNA reads TGTGCCAGCAGTTCCCCAGGGCTGAACACTGAAGCTTTCTTT. It codes for CASSSPGLNTEAFF. The full variable domain, in which reference TRBV28 and TRBJ1-1 provide the parts outside the CDR3, is DVKVTQSSRYLVKRTGEKVFLECVQDMDHENMFWYRQDPGLGLRLIYFSYDVKMKEKGDIPEGYSVSREKKERFSLILESASTNQTSMYLCASSSPGLNTEAFFGQGTRLTVV.

This chain links TRBV2 with TRBJ2-5, with 10 bases lining up with TRBD2. There are 15 residues in the CDR3. Germline V lookup: CDR1 SNHLY, CDR2 FYNNEI. The V segment lost 5 bases and the J segment 4 bases; nucleotides outside the gene matches: 7. The CDR3 sequence is CASSIASGSSETQYF. The CDR3 DNA sequence: TGTGCCAGCAGTATAGCTAGCGGGAGCTCAGAGACCCAGTACTTC.